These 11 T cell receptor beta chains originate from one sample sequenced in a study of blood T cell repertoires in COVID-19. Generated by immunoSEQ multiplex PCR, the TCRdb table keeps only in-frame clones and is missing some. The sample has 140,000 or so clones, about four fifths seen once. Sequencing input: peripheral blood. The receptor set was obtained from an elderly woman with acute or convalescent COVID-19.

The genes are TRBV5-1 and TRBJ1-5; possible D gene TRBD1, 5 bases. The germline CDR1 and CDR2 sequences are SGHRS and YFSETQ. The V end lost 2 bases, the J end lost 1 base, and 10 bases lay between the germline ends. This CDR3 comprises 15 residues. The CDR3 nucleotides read TGCGCCAGCAGCTTATCAGCAGGGAGCAATCAGCCCCAGCATTTT. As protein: CASSLSAGSNQPQHF.

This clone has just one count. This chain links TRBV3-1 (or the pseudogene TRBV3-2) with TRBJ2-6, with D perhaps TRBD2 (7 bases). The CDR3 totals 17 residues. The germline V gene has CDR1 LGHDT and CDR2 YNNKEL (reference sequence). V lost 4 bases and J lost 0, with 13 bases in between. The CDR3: CASSRRGGGSGANVLTF. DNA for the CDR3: TGTGCCAGCAGCCGTAGGGGGGGCGGCTCTGGGGCCAACGTCCTGACTTTC.

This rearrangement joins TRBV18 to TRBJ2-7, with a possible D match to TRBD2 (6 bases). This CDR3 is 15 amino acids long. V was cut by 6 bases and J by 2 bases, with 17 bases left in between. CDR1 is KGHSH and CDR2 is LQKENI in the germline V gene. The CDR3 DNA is TGTGCCAGCTCGCCGGGACTTACGGTGACCTACGAGCAGTACTTC. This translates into CASSPGLTVTYEQYF.

The CDR3 is CASSPRTSGEQFF. Here the CDR3 DNA reads TGTGCCAGCAGCCCCCGGACTAGCGGGGAGCAGTTCTTC. The chain is built from TRBV11-3 and TRBJ2-1, with 11 bases aligning to TRBD2. Trimming removed 5 bases from V and 10 bases from J; junction bases left unmatched: 4. Germline assignment: CDR1 SGHNT and CDR2 YENEEA. CDR3 length equals 13 residues.

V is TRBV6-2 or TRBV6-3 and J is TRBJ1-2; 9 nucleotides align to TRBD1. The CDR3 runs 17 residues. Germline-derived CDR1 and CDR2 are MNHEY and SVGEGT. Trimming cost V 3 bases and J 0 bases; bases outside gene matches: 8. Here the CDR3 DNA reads TGTGCCAGCAGTTATACGGACAGGGGCCGAGCTAACTATGGCTACACCTTC. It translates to CASSYTDRGRANYGYTF.

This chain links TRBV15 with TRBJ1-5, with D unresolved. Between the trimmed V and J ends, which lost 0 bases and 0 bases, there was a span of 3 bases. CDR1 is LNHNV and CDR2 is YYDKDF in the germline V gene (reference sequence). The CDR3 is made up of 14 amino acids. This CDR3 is CATSRDYSNQPQHF. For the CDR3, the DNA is TGTGCCACCAGCAGAGATTATAGCAATCAGCCCCAGCATTTT. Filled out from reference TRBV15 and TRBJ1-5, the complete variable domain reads DAMVIQNPRYQVTQFGKPVTLSCSQTLNHNVMYWYQQKSSQAPKLLFHYYDKDFNNEADTPDNFQSRRPNTSFCFLDIRSPGLGDTAMYLCATSRDYSNQPQHFGDGTRLSIL.

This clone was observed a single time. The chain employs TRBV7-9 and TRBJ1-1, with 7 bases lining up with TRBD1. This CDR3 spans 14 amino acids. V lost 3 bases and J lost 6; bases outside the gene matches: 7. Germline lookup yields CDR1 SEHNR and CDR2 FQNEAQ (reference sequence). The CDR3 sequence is CASSLRDRAPEAFF. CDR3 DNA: TGTGCCAGCAGCTTGAGAGACAGGGCCCCTGAAGCTTTCTTT.

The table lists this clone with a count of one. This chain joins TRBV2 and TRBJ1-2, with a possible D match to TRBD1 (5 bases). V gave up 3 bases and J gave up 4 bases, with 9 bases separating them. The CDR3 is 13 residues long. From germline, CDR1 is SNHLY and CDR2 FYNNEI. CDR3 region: CASSDSGGYGYTF. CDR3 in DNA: TGTGCCAGCAGTGACTCCGGGGGCTATGGCTACACCTTC.

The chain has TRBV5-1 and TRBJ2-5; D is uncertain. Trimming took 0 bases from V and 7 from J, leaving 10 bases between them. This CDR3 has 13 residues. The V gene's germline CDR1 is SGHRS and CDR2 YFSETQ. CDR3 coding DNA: TGCGCCAGCAGCTTGGAGGTGGGCTGGACCCAGTACTTC. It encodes CASSLEVGWTQYF. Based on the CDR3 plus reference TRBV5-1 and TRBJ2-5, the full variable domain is KAGVTQTPRYLIKTRGQQVTLSCSPISGHRSVSWYQQTPGQGLQFLFEYFSETQRNKGNFPGRFSGRQFSNSRSEMNVSTLELGDSALYLCASSLEVGWTQYFGPGTRLLVL.

As DNA, the CDR3 is TGTGCCAGCAGCTCTCGACAGGGCCCAAACACCGGGGAGCTGTTTTTT. Translation gives CASSSRQGPNTGELFF. The V and J genes are TRBV5-4 and TRBJ2-2; 7 bases are a match to TRBD1. Germline CDR1 reads SGHNT; CDR2 reads YYREEE (reference sequence). Trimming took 3 bases from V and 2 from J; bases not matched to a gene: 7. CDR3 size: 16 residues.

The CDR3, as DNA: TGTGCCAGTTGGGAGGGACGTCGGGATGAGCAGTTCTTC. Amino acids: CASWEGRRDEQFF. V gene TRBV19 combines with J gene TRBJ2-1, with TRBD2 matching 7 bases. The ends lost 8 bases at V and 8 bases at J; junction bases unmatched: 9. This CDR3 is 13 amino acids long. The germline CDR1 and CDR2 sequences are LNHDA and SQIVND (reference sequence).